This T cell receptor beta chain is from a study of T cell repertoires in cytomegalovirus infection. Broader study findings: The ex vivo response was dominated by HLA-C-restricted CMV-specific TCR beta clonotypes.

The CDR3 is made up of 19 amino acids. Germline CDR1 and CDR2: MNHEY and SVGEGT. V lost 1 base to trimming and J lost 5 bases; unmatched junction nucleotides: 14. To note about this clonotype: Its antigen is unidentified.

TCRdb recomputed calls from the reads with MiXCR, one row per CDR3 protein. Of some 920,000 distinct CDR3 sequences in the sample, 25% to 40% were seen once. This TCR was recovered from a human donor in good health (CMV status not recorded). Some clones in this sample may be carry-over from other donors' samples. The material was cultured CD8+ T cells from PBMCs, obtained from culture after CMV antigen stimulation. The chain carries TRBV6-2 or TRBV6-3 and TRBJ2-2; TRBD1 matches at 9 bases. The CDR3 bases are TGTGCCAGCAGTTACTTGGACAGGGGTATCCTATTGAGGACCGGGGAGCTGTTTTTT. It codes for CASSYLDRGILLRTGELFF.